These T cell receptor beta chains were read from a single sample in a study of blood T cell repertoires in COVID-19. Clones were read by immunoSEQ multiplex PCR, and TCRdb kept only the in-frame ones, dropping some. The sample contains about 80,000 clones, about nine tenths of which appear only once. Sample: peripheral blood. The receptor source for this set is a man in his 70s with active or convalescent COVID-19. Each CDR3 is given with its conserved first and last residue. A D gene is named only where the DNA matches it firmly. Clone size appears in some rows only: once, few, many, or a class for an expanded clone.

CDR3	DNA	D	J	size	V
CASSGTSGVNEQFF	TGCGCCAGCAGCGGGACTAGCGGGGTCAATGAGCAGTTCTTC	TRBD2	TRBJ2-1	.	TRBV10-1
CAWSSEPQHF	TGTGCCTGGAGTTCGGAGCCCCAGCATTTT	.	TRBJ1-5	.	TRBV30
CASSYDRGRTGELFF	TGTGCCAGCAGTTACGATCGGGGGAGAACCGGGGAGCTGTTTTTT	.	TRBJ2-2	once	TRBV6-5
CASSSAGTKGEQYF	TGTGCCAGCAGCTCTGCCGGGACAAAGGGCGAGCAGTACTTC	.	TRBJ2-7	.	TRBV7-2
CAWSVRRGQLYEQYF	TGTGCCTGGAGTGTACGACGGGGACAACTCTACGAGCAGTACTTC	.	TRBJ2-7	once	TRBV30
CASSMSFGTEAFF	TGTGCCAGTAGTATGAGTTTCGGGACTGAAGCTTTCTTT	.	TRBJ1-1	.	TRBV19
CASSQDFSLLGFDAGYTF	TGCGCCAGCAGCCAAGATTTTAGTTTATTGGGCTTCGATGCGGGCTACACCTTC	.	TRBJ1-2	.	TRBV4-1
CASSLNRGQGNTIYF	TGTGCCAGCAGCTTGAACAGGGGGCAAGGAAACACCATATATTTT	TRBD1	TRBJ1-3	.	TRBV5-4
CASSLGSYQETQYF	TGTGCCAGCAGCTTGGGTAGTTATCAAGAGACCCAGTACTTC	.	TRBJ2-5	.	TRBV5-6
CASRTVYPTDTQYF	TGTGCCAGTAGAACAGTCTACCCCACAGATACGCAGTATTTT	.	TRBJ2-3	.	TRBV19
CASSFAGETGDEAFF	TGTGCCAGCAGCTTTGCCGGAGAAACGGGTGATGAAGCTTTCTTT	.	TRBJ1-1	few	TRBV11-1
CASSPGAGELFF	TGTGCCAGCAGCCCCGGGGCCGGGGAGCTGTTTTTT	.	TRBJ2-2	few	TRBV5-6
CASSPGLAKRGTAYNEQFF	TGTGCCAGCAGCCCCGGACTAGCGAAACGAGGGACGGCTTACAATGAGCAGTTCTTC	TRBD2	TRBJ2-1	few	TRBV14
CASSPTGFYTEAFF	TGTGCCAGCTCACCGACAGGTTTTTACACTGAAGCTTTCTTT	.	TRBJ1-1	.	TRBV18
CASSLARNRYDQPQHF	TGTGCCAGCAGCTTAGCGCGGAACAGGTATGATCAGCCCCAGCATTTT	.	TRBJ1-5	.	TRBV7-2
CASSYQGGTYEQYF	TGTGCCAGCAGTTACCAGGGGGGAACCTACGAGCAGTACTTC	.	TRBJ2-7	.	TRBV6-2/TRBV6-3
CASSVNAGGQETQYF	TGTGCCAGCAGCGTTAACGCGGGGGGGCAAGAGACCCAGTACTTC	TRBD2	TRBJ2-5	.	TRBV9
CASKATNTEAFF	TGCGCCAGCAAGGCGACAAACACTGAAGCTTTCTTT	.	TRBJ1-1	.	TRBV10-2
CASSTLDQVAIMANYGYTF	TGTGCCAGTAGTACCCTGGATCAGGTGGCAATAATGGCTAACTATGGCTACACCTTC	.	TRBJ1-2	.	TRBV19
CAWSRGQGAGQPQHF	TGTGCCTGGAGTAGGGGACAGGGGGCGGGTCAGCCCCAGCATTTT	TRBD1	TRBJ1-5	.	TRBV30
CASRSGTGPYNEQFF	TGTGCCAGCAGGTCCGGGACAGGCCCCTACAATGAGCAGTTCTTC	TRBD1	TRBJ2-1	.	TRBV27